A selection of T cell receptor beta chains follows, all from one sample in a study of T-cell memory formation after mild COVID-19. MiXCR was run by TCRdb on the 5' RACE reads, yielding one entry per CDR3 protein. The repertoire has under 250,000 distinct CDR3 sequences, approximately 15% of them found once; the top ten carry less than 2.5%. The sequenced sample consisted of PBMCs or a T cell subset sorted from them (not recorded which). All receptors come from an adult woman who had mild COVID-19 (a few samples of this study predate the infection). Cell type and time point are not known. Both conserved end residues are part of each CDR3. Each record gives: clone size, V gene, CDR3 protein. Not every row has a clone size; where given, it reads once, few, many or a size class.

few | TRBV20-1 | CSAPLSGRAGGELFF
NA | TRBV12-3/TRBV12-4 | CASSLRAGNGYTF
NA | TRBV7-9 | CASSLVGSGRSPYNEQFF
few | TRBV5-1 | CASSLTRATGTGELFF
NA | TRBV24-1 | CASGGGVEQFF
NA | TRBV7-9 | CASSSGQFSNQPQHF
NA | TRBV5-1 | CASSFGTGELTAFF
few | TRBV7-8 | CASSSPLGTGYEQYF
NA | TRBV11-2 | CASSLDSGLVLGLQEQYF
few | TRBV18 | CASSPGTNYEQYF
NA | TRBV5-5 | CASSLRTVSNQPQHF
NA | TRBV7-2 | CASSLGYEQEKLFF
few | TRBV10-3 | CAIREGVYEQYF
NA | TRBV5-5 | CASRQGSNTEAFF
NA | TRBV6-2/TRBV6-3 | CASSYSRTGRGYTF
many | TRBV7-2 | CASSPLGQPYPKYF
NA | TRBV7-2 | CASSSPGRDRVPKPYNSPLHF
NA | TRBV7-6 | CASSLGPGQSNEKLFF
NA | TRBV5-6 | CASSLGDWSYNEQFF
NA | TRBV9 | CASSVNAGGETQYF
NA | TRBV18 | CASSPNPPGQVANYGYTF
NA | TRBV5-6 | CASSKDRGRLEQPQHF
NA | TRBV6-1 | CASSRSGPSYNEQFF
NA | TRBV6-2/TRBV6-3 | CASSSGSLRTDTQYF
NA | TRBV29-1 | CSVEDGGGTEAFF
few | TRBV12-3/TRBV12-4 | CASSFEGSGTQYF
NA | TRBV9 | CASSSTPNYGYTF
few | TRBV7-2 | CASRRAASSYNEQFF
NA | TRBV28 | CASSITGTGGFDYTF
once | TRBV20-1 | CSARERRRWIDEQYF
NA | TRBV24-1 | CATSSATDTQYF
NA | TRBV7-3 | CASSILDRHSTDTQYF
few | TRBV11-3 | CASSLGVAGGPLEQYF
NA | TRBV3-2 | CASSQAWGRYEQYF
many | TRBV7-2 | CASSSLGPGRRNTIYF
NA | TRBV6-1 | CASMRTGRTGELFF
many | TRBV5-1 | CASSLSFPGQMSSYNEQFF
few | TRBV29-1 | CSVGRHQNTEAFF
many | TRBV4-1 | CASSLTLGRAEEQYF
NA | TRBV7-8 | CASSLRDSVSNQPQHF
NA | TRBV7-9 | CASSLAPRGTYGYTF
NA | TRBV18 | CASSPKVAGRSRNEQFF
few | TRBV7-8 | CASSLVGTGSSGANVLTF
many | TRBV4-2 | CASSHVGQLYSGNTIYF
few | TRBV7-6 | CASADLRTGQLEQFF
few | TRBV7-9 | CASSLGGQGWREQYF
NA | TRBV6-5 | CASSRSPTQGLNTEAFF
NA | TRBV7-9 | CATEGRSGANVLTF
many | TRBV12-3/TRBV12-4 | CASSLSTLSTGELFF
many | TRBV6-5 | CASSYSTLSPGAWGYTF
NA | TRBV5-6 | CASSTRGDPTYEQYF
NA | TRBV7-9 | CASSTRTGTSGRPGELFF
few | TRBV5-5 | CASSFSGATDTQYF
NA | TRBV7-8 | CASSPGPPRHQSSGNTIYF
once | TRBV19 | CASGTSRTKNTEAFF
NA | TRBV12-5 | CASGFTPYDRGGYGYTF